This TCR beta chain is drawn from a study of T cell changes during pregnancy in multiple sclerosis. The germline CDR1 and CDR2 sequences are GTSNPN and SVGIG (reference sequence). The V end lost 2 bases, the J end lost 7 bases, and 9 bases lay between the germline ends. CDR3 length: 11 residues. Data came from immunoSEQ multiplex PCR; TCRdb stores just in-frame clones and leaves some out. The sample has roughly 110,000 clones; less than 95% are singletons. J is TRBJ2-7 and V is TRBV30; no firm D call. Material: peripheral blood, obtained after pregnancy. The sequence was obtained from a female donor with multiple sclerosis, enrolled in a pregnancy study. The chain's CDR3 is CAWSKAGEQYF. The CDR3 DNA is TGTGCCTGGAGTAAAGCAGGAGAGCAGTACTTC.